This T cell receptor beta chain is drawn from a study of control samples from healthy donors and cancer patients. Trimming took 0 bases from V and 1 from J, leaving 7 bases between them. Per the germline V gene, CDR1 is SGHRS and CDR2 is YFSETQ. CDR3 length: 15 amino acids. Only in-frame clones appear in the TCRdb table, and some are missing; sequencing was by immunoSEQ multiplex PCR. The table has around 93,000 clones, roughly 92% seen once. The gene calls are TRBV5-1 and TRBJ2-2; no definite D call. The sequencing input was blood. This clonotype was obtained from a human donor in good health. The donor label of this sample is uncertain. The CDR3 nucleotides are TGCGCCAGCAGCTTGGAGGCGCAGAACACCGGGGAGCTGTTTTTT. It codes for CASSLEAQNTGELFF.